The rows below give T cell receptor beta chains drawn from one sample of a study of shared T cell receptors in the human thymus. Only in-frame clones appear in the TCRdb table, and some are missing; sequencing was by immunoSEQ multiplex PCR. The data hold 700,000 or so clones, with approximately 85% observed a single time. The data were also submitted as part of a second study, on human thymus T cells.

Sequenced: thymocytes. Every receptor here comes from a girl in the first two years of life with a congenital heart defect. Both conserved end residues are part of each CDR3. Fields, in order: V gene, J gene, CDR3 protein.

TRBV4-1	TRBJ1-2	CASSQGHGRGLRYGYTF
TRBV28	TRBJ1-5	CASTLRGQPQHF
TRBV2	TRBJ1-6	CASRFNSPLHF
TRBV6-6	TRBJ1-1	CASSYPPGGGNTEAFF
TRBV29-1	TRBJ2-5	CSVEAGVETQYF
TRBV19	TRBJ2-2	CASSIFSRSGGAGTGELFF
TRBV14	TRBJ1-1	CASSHNTHRSGTEAFF
TRBV7-6	TRBJ1-1	CASSGNRDTEAFF
TRBV28	TRBJ1-1	CASSLPDTEAFF
TRBV5-1	TRBJ2-2	CASSTEAQGALTGELFF
TRBV28	TRBJ2-7	CASSPFEGGFEYF
TRBV19	TRBJ1-6	CASNAGRTGANSPLHF
TRBV4-1	TRBJ1-5	CASSQEGAGQPQHF
TRBV28	TRBJ1-1	CASSELPGEVNTEAFF
TRBV6-1	TRBJ2-7	CASSPSGGRPYEQYF
TRBV5-6	TRBJ2-1	CASSLGGRRTRNEQFF
TRBV19	TRBJ2-1	CASSPGLAGAQWEQFF
TRBV9	TRBJ2-3	CASSGPLGLKGDTQYF
TRBV19	TRBJ2-3	CASSNQYTRYTDTQYF
TRBV7-9	TRBJ2-3	CASSLGTSERDTQYF
TRBV15	TRBJ2-7	CATSSFPRRAYEQYF
TRBV7-9	TRBJ2-2	CASSRTRVNTGELFF
TRBV6-5	TRBJ2-7	CASSTSQGENYEQYF
TRBV5-5	TRBJ1-2	CASSTKRGEDYGYTF
TRBV6-5	TRBJ2-1	CASSYSHRPHNEQFF
TRBV14	TRBJ1-1	CASSQDFYGREPEEAFF
TRBV9	TRBJ2-5	CASSPGQRKETQYF
TRBV13	TRBJ2-3	CASSFTVAELTDTQYF
TRBV5-6	TRBJ2-7	CASSLGQGVSYEQYF
TRBV19	TRBJ2-7	CASSPWTGASTYEQYF
TRBV11-2	TRBJ2-3	CASSPTGTSTDTQYF
TRBV7-9	TRBJ1-1	CASSLQESGTEAFF
TRBV10-3	TRBJ2-7	CAISETAYEQYF
TRBV11-2	TRBJ1-2	CASSLDRGGSDYGYTF
TRBV7-9	TRBJ1-1	CASSSPRIPWTEAFF
TRBV19	TRBJ1-2	CASSTYYLVNYGYTF
TRBV9	TRBJ1-1	CASSDLRGRIEAFF
TRBV6-1	-	CASSEALLSYEQYF
TRBV2	TRBJ2-7	CAAPGYSSYEQYF
TRBV6-5	TRBJ2-4	CASSYGTGAKNIQYF
TRBV27	TRBJ1-1	CASSSRFRKAFF
TRBV2	TRBJ1-2	CASNLGGDRGLDYGYTF
TRBV27	TRBJ2-7	CASSYPPPGRGGRGYEQYF
TRBV19	TRBJ2-3	CASNPRTPSRAGSTDTQYF
TRBV10-3	TRBJ2-2	CAISDGLAGTGELFF
TRBV5-1	TRBJ1-1	CASSLEKGEAFF
TRBV4-1	TRBJ2-7	CASSQDREGYEQYF
TRBV5-4	TRBJ1-1	CASTLPGGNGAFF
TRBV7-9	TRBJ1-3	CASSSYRGPLISGNTIYF